This passage covers 17 T cell receptor beta chains from one sample sequenced in a study of control samples from healthy donors and cancer patients. This table comes from immunoSEQ multiplex PCR, and its TCRdb copy is limited to in-frame clones, with some not included. The table has tens of thousands of clones, 90% to 95% seen once. Material for sequencing was blood. The receptors were gathered from a man younger than 45 in good health.

The chain recombines TRBV27 with TRBJ2-3; D gene uncertain. The CDR3 has 14 residues. Germline V CDR1 and CDR2: MNHEY, SMNVEV (reference sequence). The ends were cut back, 6 bases at V and 5 bases at J, with 15 bases in the middle. DNA for the CDR3: TGTGCCAGCAGACCGTACGCGGCTGGAGATACGCAGTATTTT. Amino acid sequence: CASRPYAAGDTQYF.

The rearrangement joins TRBV5-1 to TRBJ2-7, with TRBD2 matching over 9 bases. This CDR3 region has 15 residues. The J segment lost 5 bases and the V segment lost 4 bases, leaving 10 bases of the junction unmatched. The germline V gene encodes CDR1 SGHRS and CDR2 YFSETQ. The CDR3 coding sequence is TGCGCCAGCAGCGGAAACAGCGGGAGGCCCCACGAGCAGTACTTC. It encodes CASSGNSGRPHEQYF.

The rearrangement joins TRBV19 to TRBJ2-2; D is unclear. V lost 4 bases, J lost 5 bases, and 11 bases lay in between. The CDR3 spans 14 residues. Germline V lookup: CDR1 LNHDA, CDR2 SQIVND (reference sequence). CDR3 in DNA: TGTGCCAGTAGTAACGGGTTGATGACCGGGGAGCTGTTTTTT. This gives the protein CASSNGLMTGELFF.

The V and J genes are TRBV11-2 and TRBJ1-1, with 9 bases that match TRBD1. The CDR3 extends over 14 amino acids. The germline V gene encodes CDR1 SGHAT and CDR2 FQNNGV. The ends lost 7 bases at V and 5 bases at J; junction bases unmatched: 8. The CDR3 sequence: CASTRQGVGTEAFF. The CDR3 DNA follows: TGTGCCAGCACGAGACAGGGGGTAGGAACTGAAGCTTTCTTT.

The CDR3 nucleotides are TGTGCCAGCAGCCAGAGCTCTAATTCACCCCTCCACTTT. It yields the protein CASSQSSNSPLHF. The chain joins TRBV14 to TRBJ1-6; D uncertain. The length of the CDR3 is 13 residues. Germline CDR1 reads SGHDN; CDR2 reads FVKESK. V dropped 3 bases and J dropped 6 bases, with 6 bases sitting between them.

The gene calls are TRBV30 and TRBJ1-3; D is undetermined. Germline-derived CDR1 and CDR2 are GTSNPN and SVGIG (reference sequence). The V end was cut by 0 bases, the J end by 2 bases, with 8 bases between. The length of the CDR3 is 14 residues. The CDR3 DNA reads as TGTGCCTGGAGTGTAAAGACTACTGGAAACACCATATATTTT. This gives the protein CAWSVKTTGNTIYF.

V gene TRBV7-3 combines with J gene TRBJ2-3, with D unresolved. Trimming took off 0 bases at V and 0 bases at J, with 7 bases between the two ends. The V gene's germline CDR1 is SGHTA and CDR2 FQGTGA. The CDR3 is 15 amino acids. CDR3 coding DNA: TGTGCCAGCAGCTTAACCACCGCTAGCACAGATACGCAGTATTTT. Translated: CASSLTTASTDTQYF.

The table lists this clone with a count of one. The genes are TRBV10-1 and TRBJ2-6, with D unresolved. This CDR3 region has 13 residues. CDR1 and CDR2 (germline): WNHNN, SYGVQD (reference sequence). The V end was cut by 4 bases, the J end by 4 bases, with 5 bases between. The CDR3 loop is CASSVSGANVLTF. CDR3 bases: TGCGCCAGCAGTGTGTCCGGGGCCAACGTCCTGACTTTC.

V and J are TRBV25-1 and TRBJ2-2; 9 bases match TRBD1. The length of the CDR3 is 16 residues. Germline V lookup: CDR1 MGHDK, CDR2 SYGVNS. V was pared by 6 bases and J by 6 bases, with 11 bases of the junction left unmatched. The CDR3 sequence: CASSGSGQGRAGELFF. CDR3 in DNA: TGTGCCAGCAGCGGATCGGGACAGGGCAGAGCCGGGGAGCTGTTTTTT.

This clone was seen only once. This chain joins TRBV27 and TRBJ2-2; 8 nucleotides agree with TRBD1. Germline CDR1 is MNHEY and CDR2 is SMNVEV (reference sequence). V shed 3 bases and J 2 bases; nucleotides not matched to a gene: 11. The CDR3 sequence is 18 residues long. DNA of the CDR3: TGTGCCAGCAGTTTCAGACATCAGGGGGCTGGAAACACCGGGGAGCTGTTTTTT. Translating gives CASSFRHQGAGNTGELFF.

The V gene is TRBV11-2, the J gene TRBJ1-5; 9 bases map to TRBD1. The CDR3 runs 20 residues. V dropped 0 bases and J dropped 4; count of bases not matched to a gene: 16. Germline V gene sequence: CDR1 SGHAT, CDR2 FQNNGV. The CDR3, as DNA: TGTGCCAGCAGCTTAGAGGGGTTGAGACAGGGGGATTGGGAGAATCAGCCCCAGCATTTT. The encoded protein is CASSLEGLRQGDWENQPQHF.

J is TRBJ2-5 and V is TRBV6-5; D possibly uses TRBD1 or TRBD2 (6 bases each). This CDR3 region has 16 residues. The V end lost 0 bases, the J end lost 2 bases, and 13 bases lay between the germline ends. The germline V gene encodes CDR1 MNHEY and CDR2 SVGAGI. The CDR3 sequence: CASSYSRGPGQETQYF. DNA of the CDR3: TGTGCCAGCAGTTACTCCCGGGGGCCGGGGCAAGAGACCCAGTACTTC.

This clone was found once. The chain joins TRBV18 to TRBJ2-3; 7 nucleotides match TRBD1. CDR3 length: 13 residues. Germline CDR1 and CDR2: KGHSH and LQKENI. After removal of 4 bases from V and 4 bases from J, the junction contained 2 bases not matched to a gene. DNA for the CDR3: TGTGCCAGCTCACGGGGGACAGCAGATACGCAGTATTTT. The encoded protein is CASSRGTADTQYF.

J is TRBJ2-2 and V is TRBV10-1; D is ambiguous. The CDR3 has 13 amino acids. V shed 5 bases and J shed 0 bases, with 4 bases lying between them. In germline, CDR1 is WNHNN, CDR2 SYGVQD (reference sequence). Here the CDR3 DNA reads TGCGCCAGCAGTTTGACGAACACCGGGGAGCTGTTTTTT. This encodes CASSLTNTGELFF.

The J gene is TRBJ2-5, the V gene TRBV6-4; D is unclear. V was cut by 8 bases and J by 5 bases, with 12 bases left in between. Per the germline V gene, CDR1 is MRHNA and CDR2 is SNTAGT. CDR3 length: 12 amino acids. CDR3 region: CASGNEWETQYF. As DNA, the CDR3 is TGTGCCAGCGGGAACGAATGGGAGACCCAGTACTTC.

V is TRBV5-1 and J is TRBJ1-2; 9 bases match TRBD1. This CDR3 is built from 15 residues. J was trimmed by 2 bases and V by 4 bases; bases with no gene match: 6. The V gene's germline CDR1 is SGHRS and CDR2 YFSETQ. The CDR3 DNA is TGCGCCAGCAGCGGGGGGACAGGGTTAAACTATGGCTACACCTTC. Amino acids: CASSGGTGLNYGYTF.

The chain employs TRBV15 and TRBJ1-1, with a tentative D call TRBD1 (6 bases). The CDR3 spans 14 residues. Trimming stripped 5 bases from V and 0 bases from J, with 10 bases between. Germline values: CDR1 LNHNV, CDR2 YYDKDF (reference sequence). CDR3 region: CATSPTGMNTEAFF. The CDR3 DNA follows: TGTGCCACCAGCCCGACAGGAATGAACACTGAAGCTTTCTTT.